This passage covers 29 T cell receptor beta chains from one sample sequenced in a study of identical twins. TCRdb independently ran MiXCR on the 5' RACE reads; one entry per CDR3 protein. The data show fewer than 250,000 distinct CDR3 sequences, about 7.5% seen once. The sample was also linked to a second study, of yellow fever vaccine responses in identical twins.

Sequencing was carried out using CD8+ T cells sorted from blood. The receptors stem from a woman aged 18 to 35 in good health.

This clonotype was observed many times. The chain is built from TRBV29-1 and TRBJ2-7; the D gene is possibly TRBD2 (5 bases). The germline gives CDR1 SQVTM, CDR2 ANQGSEA. The CDR3 contains 12 residues. Trimming took off 2 bases at V and 5 bases at J, with 10 bases between the two ends. The CDR3 protein is CSVEQGSDEQYF. DNA of the CDR3: TGCAGCGTTGAACAAGGTAGCGACGAGCAGTACTTC.

This clonotype was counted a few times. The chain uses TRBV25-1 and TRBJ1-2; D possibly corresponds to TRBD1 (6 bases). CDR1 and CDR2 (germline): MGHDK, SYGVNS. The CDR3 consists of 13 residues. Trimming took off 2 bases at V and 4 bases at J, with 8 bases between the two ends. CDR3 sequence: CASSEAGAYGYTF. Here the CDR3 DNA reads TGTGCCAGCAGTGAAGCAGGGGCCTATGGCTACACCTTC.

The sample holds a few counts of this clonotype. The rearrangement uses TRBV27 and TRBJ2-3; D is unclear. V lost 6 bases to trimming and J lost 0 bases, with 16 bases between them. The CDR3 is 16 amino acids. The germline V gene encodes CDR1 MNHEY and CDR2 SMNVEV (reference sequence). The chain's CDR3 is CASSELGFHSTDTQYF. The CDR3, as DNA: TGTGCCAGCAGCGAACTCGGGTTTCATAGCACAGATACGCAGTATTTT.

This clonotype was detected many times. The chain combines TRBV12-3 or TRBV12-4 with TRBJ2-2; TRBD2 matches at 8 bases. CDR3 length: 15 residues. The V gene end was trimmed by 5 bases and the J gene end by 0 bases; junction bases not matched to a gene: 2. The CDR3: CASSRTSPNTGELFF. CDR3 DNA sequence: TGTGCCAGCAGTCGGACTAGCCCGAACACCGGGGAGCTGTTTTTT.

This clonotype was counted at least ten times. J is TRBJ1-2 and V is TRBV29-1, with a tentative D call TRBD1 (6 bases). Trimming removed 8 bases at V and 3 bases at J, with 16 bases between. CDR3 size: 13 residues. The germline CDR1 and CDR2 sequences are SQVTM and ANQGSEA. Here the CDR3 reads CSSDLHRDYGYTF. Here the CDR3 DNA reads TGCAGCTCCGACTTGCACAGGGACTATGGCTACACCTTC.

This clonotype was detected ten times or more. V usage is TRBV5-1 and J usage is TRBJ1-1, with 7 bases that match TRBD1. Germline CDR1 is SGHRS and CDR2 is YFSETQ. CDR3 length: 15 amino acids. Unmatched junction bases numbered 6, after V lost 0 bases and J lost 4 bases. CDR3 loop: CASSLARTGLTEAFF. In DNA, the CDR3 is TGCGCCAGCAGCTTGGCCCGGACAGGACTCACTGAAGCTTTCTTT.

This clonotype was counted ten times or more. The DNA of the CDR3 is TGTGCCAGCAGCGCGGCGACCGGGGAGCTGTTTTTT. It encodes CASSAATGELFF. The chain joins TRBV7-9 to TRBJ2-2, with D unclear. The CDR3 loop spans 12 amino acids. Germline values: CDR1 SEHNR, CDR2 FQNEAQ (reference sequence). Deletions cut 5 bases from V and 5 bases from J, with 6 bases between. Full variable domain (outside the CDR3, taken from reference TRBV7-9 and TRBJ2-2): DTGVSQNPRHKITKRGQNVTFRCDPISEHNRLYWYRQTLGQGPEFLTYFQNEAQLEKSRLLSDRFSAERPKGSFSTLEIQRTEQGDSAMYLCASSAATGELFFGEGSRLTVL.

At least ten counts were recorded for this clonotype. This chain uses TRBV7-8 with TRBJ1-6; D unresolved. The CDR3 totals 16 residues. Per the germline V gene, CDR1 is SGHVS and CDR2 is FQNEAQ. V was trimmed by 4 bases and J by 1 base, leaving 11 bases between them. The CDR3 coding sequence is TGTGCCAGCAGCTCGCTGCCTTGGTCCTATAATTCACCCCTCCACTTT. This gives the protein CASSSLPWSYNSPLHF.

This clonotype was recorded at least ten times. The chain has TRBV28 and TRBJ2-7, with 7 bases lining up with TRBD2. The CDR3 is made up of 17 amino acids. V gave up 5 bases and J gave up 0 bases; unmatched junction bases: 13. Germline CDR1 MDHEN, CDR2 SYDVKM. The CDR3 here is CASSPGGTNLYSYEQYV. CDR3 in DNA: TGTGCCAGCAGTCCCGGGGGGACTAACCTATACTCCTACGAGCAGTACGTC.

The chain couples TRBV27 to TRBJ2-1, with D unclear. Germline V gene data show CDR1 as MNHEY and CDR2 as SMNVEV (reference sequence). The CDR3 spans 15 residues. V lost 6 bases and J lost 4, with 16 bases in between. The CDR3 DNA reads TGTGCCAGCAGCCCTGGGCTATCCCCTTACAATGAGCAGTTCTTC. It codes for CASSPGLSPYNEQFF.

The V call is TRBV9, the J call TRBJ2-3; 9 bases are a match to TRBD2. V shed 0 bases and J 2 bases; nucleotides not matched to a gene: 4. The CDR3 contains 16 residues. Germline V gene data show CDR1 as SGDLS and CDR2 as YYNGEE. The DNA for the CDR3 is TGTGCCAGCAGCGTAGTGGCTAGCGGGACCACAGATACGCAGTATTTT. Translating gives CASSVVASGTTDTQYF.

This clonotype was detected ten times or more. The J gene is TRBJ2-5, the V gene TRBV7-9, with D possibly TRBD1 on 6 matching bases. Germline V lookup: CDR1 SEHNR, CDR2 FQNEAQ (reference sequence). With 2 bases removed from V and 5 bases from J, the gap between germline ends came to 21 bases. The CDR3 totals 17 residues. This chain's CDR3 is CASSLRSSQGLEETQYF. The DNA of the CDR3 is TGTGCCAGCAGCTTAAGATCTTCACAGGGCCTGGAGGAGACCCAGTACTTC.

In this sample, this clonotype turned up many times. The rearrangement joins TRBV7-7 to TRBJ2-1, with a possible D match to TRBD2 (6 bases). The CDR3 sequence is 13 residues long. Trimming took 4 bases from V and 4 from J, leaving 8 bases between them. Per the germline V gene, CDR1 is SSHAT and CDR2 is FNYEAQ (reference sequence). The CDR3 reads CASSSREYNEQFF. In DNA form, the CDR3 reads TGTGCCAGCAGCTCGCGGGAATACAATGAGCAGTTCTTC. The variable domain in full, with the rest retrieved from reference TRBV7-7 and TRBJ2-1, is GAGVSQSPRYKVTKRGQDVTLRCDPISSHATLYWYQQALGQGPEFLTYFNYEAQPDKSGLPSDRFSAERPEGSISTLTIQRTEQRDSAMYRCASSSREYNEQFFGPGTRLTVL.

This sequence joins TRBV12-3 or TRBV12-4 and TRBJ2-7, with 9 bases fitting TRBD2. There are 15 residues in the CDR3. V shed 6 bases and J 10 bases; nucleotides not matched to a gene: 16. This CDR3 is CASSGGGAPRGNQYF. Written as DNA, the CDR3 is TGTGCCAGCAGCGGCGGGGGGGCTCCCCGAGGTAACCAGTACTTC.

Many counts were recorded for this clonotype. The chain recombines TRBV28 with TRBJ2-1; D gene unclear. V was clipped by 3 bases and J by 9 bases, with 9 bases between them. Germline CDR1 and CDR2: MDHEN and SYDVKM. The CDR3 is made up of 12 amino acids. The CDR3: CASSLDLAEQFF. As DNA, the CDR3 is TGTGCCAGCAGTTTGGACCTGGCTGAGCAGTTCTTC.

The sample holds many counts of this clonotype. A read error may account for a junction end that differs from germline. This chain connects TRBV29-1 to TRBJ1-3; D gene ambiguous. The V gene's germline CDR1 is SQVTM and CDR2 ANQGSEA. The CDR3 is 15 residues long. The DNA of the CDR3 is TGCAGCGTTGAAGATGGGGAAATCTCTGGCAACACCATATATTTT. This gives the protein CSVEDGEISGNTIYF. Combining the CDR3 with reference TRBV29-1 and TRBJ1-3 gives the whole variable domain SAVISQKPSRDICQRGTSLTIQCQVDSQVTMMFWYRQQPGQSLTLIATANQGSEATYESGFVIDKFPISRPNLTFSTLTVSNMSPEDSSIYLCSVEDGEISGNTIYFGEGSWLTVV.

This clonotype was counted ten times or more. The J gene is TRBJ2-2, the V gene TRBV5-1; D not resolved. Trimming took off 4 bases at V and 0 bases at J, with 10 bases between the two ends. In germline, CDR1 is SGHRS, CDR2 YFSETQ. The CDR3 is made up of 15 amino acids. Here the CDR3 reads CASSIRTPNTGELFF. The CDR3 nucleotides are TGCGCCAGCAGCATCCGGACCCCGAACACCGGGGAGCTGTTTTTT.

This clonotype was seen a handful of times. The chain employs TRBV6-1 and TRBJ2-3; 11 bases fit TRBD1. Unmatched junction bases numbered 7, after V lost 8 bases and J lost 3 bases. CDR3 length: 15 residues. Germline CDR1 reads MNHNS; CDR2 reads SASEGT. The CDR3 DNA follows: TGTGCCAGCGTCGCCGGGACAGGGGGAACAGATACGCAGTATTTT. It specifies CASVAGTGGTDTQYF.

The sample holds a few counts of this clonotype. The rearrangement uses TRBV19 and TRBJ1-4, with 10 bases identical to TRBD1. Trimming cost V 4 bases and J 15 bases; bases outside gene matches: 17. The CDR3 is 16 residues long. From germline, CDR1 is LNHDA and CDR2 SQIVND (reference sequence). In DNA, the CDR3 is TGTGCCAGTAGTAAAGGAACCGGGACAGGGGCCTATGAGGTGTTTTTT. It yields the protein CASSKGTGTGAYEVFF.

Ten or more counts support this clonotype. The CDR3 DNA is TGCAGTGCTACCCAACCCCACGAGGACTACAATGAGCAGTTCTTC. It translates to CSATQPHEDYNEQFF. J is TRBJ2-1 and V is TRBV20-1; D gene unclear. V lost 4 bases to trimming and J lost 3 bases, with 16 bases between them. In germline, CDR1 is DFQATT, CDR2 SNEGSKA (reference sequence). The CDR3 sequence is 15 residues long.

This clonotype was recorded many times. CDR3: CASSLEIKAEAFF. Written as DNA, the CDR3 is TGCGCCAGCAGCTTGGAAATCAAGGCTGAAGCTTTCTTT. The chain is built from TRBV5-1 and TRBJ1-1, with D unclear. The V gene's germline CDR1 is SGHRS and CDR2 YFSETQ. The CDR3 covers 13 residues. Trimming pared 0 bases from V and 6 bases from J, leaving 9 bases between.

This clonotype was counted a few times. The chain uses TRBV29-1 and TRBJ1-2; 7 bases match TRBD1. The germline CDR1 and CDR2 sequences are SQVTM and ANQGSEA. Trimming cost V 7 bases and J 2 bases; bases outside gene matches: 4. This CDR3 contains 12 residues. DNA of the CDR3: TGCAGCGGCCTCAGGGGGAACTATGGCTACACCTTC. Its protein is CSGLRGNYGYTF.

This clonotype was detected many times. The chain is built from TRBV25-1 and TRBJ1-1, with D possibly matching TRBD1 (6 bases). The CDR3 runs 13 residues. Trimming stripped 0 bases from V and 12 bases from J, with 14 bases between. Germline loops: CDR1 MGHDK, CDR2 SYGVNS. CDR3 DNA sequence: TGTGCCAGCAGTGAATATATAGGGGGGTGGCCTTTCTTT. Encoded protein: CASSEYIGGWPFF.

This clonotype was recorded many times. This chain's CDR3 is CSVTKGYGWSDTEAFF. In nucleotides, the CDR3 is TGCAGCGTTACAAAGGGGTACGGTTGGTCGGACACTGAAGCTTTCTTT. This chain connects TRBV29-1 to TRBJ1-1; maybe TRBD1 (5 bases). V lost 5 bases and J 3 bases, leaving 22 bases between the germline ends. The CDR3 extends over 16 amino acids. Per the germline V gene, CDR1 is SQVTM and CDR2 is ANQGSEA.

This clonotype came up many times. DNA for the CDR3: TGCAGCGCCCCCCCTTTCGGCGATTACAATGAGCAGTTCTTC. It is translated as CSAPPFGDYNEQFF. V and J are TRBV29-1 and TRBJ2-1; D remains ambiguous. The germline gives CDR1 SQVTM, CDR2 ANQGSEA. This CDR3 contains 14 residues. Trimming removed 7 bases from V and 4 bases from J, with 17 bases in between.

This clonotype was counted between two and nine times. The chain uses TRBV15 and TRBJ2-7; a possible D gene is TRBD1 (5 bases). CDR3 length equals 13 residues. Trimming took 5 bases from V and 2 from J, leaving 10 bases between them. The germline gives CDR1 LNHNV, CDR2 YYDKDF (reference sequence). The CDR3 sequence: CATSSGRAYEQYF. Written as DNA, the CDR3 is TGTGCCACCAGCTCTGGCAGGGCCTACGAGCAGTACTTC.

This clonotype has at least ten counts. The chain uses TRBV29-1 and TRBJ2-1, with D possibly TRBD1 on 5 matching bases. The CDR3 is 15 residues long. The germline V gene has CDR1 SQVTM and CDR2 ANQGSEA. The germline V and J ends were trimmed by 4 bases and 4 bases, with 17 bases remaining between them. The CDR3 protein is CSVVRGWAVYNEQFF. CDR3 DNA sequence: TGCAGCGTTGTTAGGGGTTGGGCAGTTTACAATGAGCAGTTCTTC.

The chain couples TRBV7-9 to TRBJ2-1; D remains unclear. The germline CDR1 and CDR2 sequences are SEHNR and FQNEAQ (reference sequence). The V and J ends lost 5 bases and 3 bases respectively, with 8 bases between them. The length of the CDR3 is 13 residues. As DNA, the CDR3 is TGTGCCAGCAGCGCCGCTGGCTACAATGAGCAGTTCTTC. Its protein is CASSAAGYNEQFF. Looking up the rest from reference TRBV7-9 and TRBJ2-1 gives the full variable domain: DTGVSQNPRHKITKRGQNVTFRCDPISEHNRLYWYRQTLGQGPEFLTYFQNEAQLEKSRLLSDRFSAERPKGSFSTLEIQRTEQGDSAMYLCASSAAGYNEQFFGPGTRLTVL.

This clonotype has a count of ten or more. The CDR3 nucleotides are TGTGCCAGCAGTTTCGGAAGGAACACCGGGGAGCTGTTTTTT. Its translation: CASSFGRNTGELFF. This chain connects TRBV12-3 or TRBV12-4 to TRBJ2-2, with D unclear. Trimming stripped 3 bases from V and 1 base from J, with 6 bases between. The CDR3 spans 14 residues.